This T cell receptor (beta chain) was documented in a study of blood T cell repertoires in COVID-19. Study at large: The study drew acute and convalescent COVID-19 samples from the United States, Italy and Spain.

Data came from immunoSEQ multiplex PCR; TCRdb stores just in-frame clones and leaves some out. The top ten clones hold approximately 4% of a sample with 250,000 or so clones, more than 80% of them seen once. This CDR3 spans 16 amino acids. The V and J ends lost 2 bases and 3 bases respectively, with 16 bases between them. Germline V gene lookup returns CDR1 MDHEN and CDR2 SYDVKM. The sample comprised PBMCs or T cells enriched from blood (not recorded which). The clonotype was recovered from a woman between 25 and 40 years old with acute COVID-19. The rearrangement links TRBV28 to TRBJ1-1; possible D gene TRBD1, 6 bases. Here the CDR3 DNA reads TGTGCCAGCAGTTTAGGACAGATAAGCTGGGACACTGAAGCTTTCTTT. The encoded protein is CASSLGQISWDTEAFF.